This paragraph covers one TCR beta chain sequence. As originally analysed: It was from reference gene primer amplification that nucleated cell counts were estimated. The method was immunoSEQ multiplex PCR; TCRdb's version includes in-frame clones alone and lacks a portion of them. V and J calls and clone size are given by that table; D and trimming were obtained from the DNA. The table includes almost 200,000 clones, 85% to 90% detected once. These data belong to a study of blood T cell repertoires in COVID-19. On the study more broadly: The samples span acute and convalescent COVID-19 from the United States, Italy and Spain. T cells, B-cell-depleted T cells, or PBMCs provided the cDNA or gDNA that served as material.

Trimming pared 5 bases from V and 4 bases from J, leaving 13 bases between. This CDR3 spans 15 amino acids. Per the germline V gene, CDR1 is SGHRS and CDR2 is YFSETQ. Sequenced sample: peripheral blood. The TCR originated in a woman in her 70s with acute or convalescent COVID-19. The chain has TRBV5-1 and TRBJ1-6; tentative D call: TRBD1 (6 bases). CDR3 DNA: TGCGCCAGCAGTTTTGGCCAGGGGTATAATTCACCCCTCCACTTT. Amino acids: CASSFGQGYNSPLHF.